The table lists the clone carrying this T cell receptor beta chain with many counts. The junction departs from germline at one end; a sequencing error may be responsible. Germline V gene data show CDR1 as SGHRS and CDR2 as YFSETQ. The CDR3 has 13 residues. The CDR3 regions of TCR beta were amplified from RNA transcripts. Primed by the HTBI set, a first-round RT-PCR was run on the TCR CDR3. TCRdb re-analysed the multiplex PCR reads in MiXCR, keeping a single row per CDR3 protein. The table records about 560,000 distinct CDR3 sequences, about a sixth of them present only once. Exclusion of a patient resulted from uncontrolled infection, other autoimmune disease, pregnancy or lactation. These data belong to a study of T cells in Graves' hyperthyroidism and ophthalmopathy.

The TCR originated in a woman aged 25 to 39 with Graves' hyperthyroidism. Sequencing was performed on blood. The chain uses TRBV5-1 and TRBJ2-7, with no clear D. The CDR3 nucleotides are TGTGCCAGCAGTTTAGGCACAGACTACGAGCAGTACTTC. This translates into CASSLGTDYEQYF.